This passage covers 15 T cell receptor beta chains from one sample sequenced in a study of shared clonotypes between healthy human individuals. Profiled with immunoSEQ multiplex PCR; TCRdb holds only in-frame clones, not every one. Found here are about 1.1 million clones, 75% to 85% of them singletons; the top ten hold approximately 0.56%. Material: memory CD4+ T cells from PBMCs. Subset defined: CD45RA-negative fraction. The receptors here all came from a man between 18 and 29 years old in good health. Some clones in this sample may be carry-over from other donors' samples.

This clone was picked up a small number of times. The identical CDR3 is also encoded by other nucleotide sequences in the sample. The rearrangement joins TRBV7-2 to TRBJ1-1; TRBD1 might be the D (6 bases). Germline V lookup: CDR1 SGHTA, CDR2 FQGNSA. V lost 5 bases to trimming and J lost 7 bases, with 11 bases between them. This CDR3 comprises 12 residues. The CDR3 region has the DNA TGTGCCAGCAGCCCGGGGGGCCGTGAAGCTTTCTTT. This gives the protein CASSPGGREAFF.

The chain employs TRBV6-1 and TRBJ1-1; possibly TRBD1 for D (5 bases). CDR3 length equals 14 residues. Trimming took 10 bases from V and 1 from J, leaving 16 bases between them. CDR1 MNHNS and CDR2 SASEGT come from the germline V gene. As DNA, the CDR3 is TGTGCCACCTCGATGGTAAGGGGGAACACTGAAGCTTTCTTT. The encoded protein is CATSMVRGNTEAFF.

The chain recombines TRBV4-1 with TRBJ2-7; 8 bases are shared with TRBD1. This CDR3 region has 15 residues. Unmatched junction bases numbered 7, after V lost 4 bases and J lost 2 bases. CDR1 is MGHRA and CDR2 is YSYEKL in the germline V gene. The CDR3 DNA follows: TGCGCCAGCAGCCTCGACAGGGGATGGACCTACGAGCAGTACTTC. This gives the protein CASSLDRGWTYEQYF.

DNA of the CDR3: TGTGCCAGCAGTGAATACATAGGGGGCTACACCTTC. Protein product: CASSEYIGGYTF. This chain joins TRBV2 and TRBJ1-2; no clear D gene. Germline CDR1 reads SNHLY; CDR2 reads FYNNEI. V shed 2 bases and J shed 8 bases, with 9 bases lying between them. This CDR3 has 12 residues.

The V gene is TRBV11-3, the J gene TRBJ2-3; D is perhaps TRBD2 (6 bases). V was pared by 5 bases and J by 2 bases, with 17 bases between. The germline V gene encodes CDR1 SGHNT and CDR2 YENEEA. This CDR3 spans 16 amino acids. The CDR3 here is CASSPDGGYLTDTQYF. CDR3 nucleotides: TGTGCCAGCAGCCCTGACGGGGGATACCTCACAGATACGCAGTATTTT.

The V and J genes are TRBV27 and TRBJ1-6, with 10 bases lining up with TRBD1. V gave up 4 bases and J gave up 7 bases; unmatched junction bases: 4. Germline assignment: CDR1 MNHEY and CDR2 SMNVEV (reference sequence). There are 15 residues in the CDR3. The DNA for the CDR3 is TGTGCCAGCAGTTCTGACAGGGGGCGAAATTCACCCCTCCACTTT. Encoded protein: CASSSDRGRNSPLHF.

This chain uses TRBV7-2 with TRBJ1-5; D remains unclear. The CDR3 is made up of 13 amino acids. V was pared by 5 bases and J by 4 bases, with 9 bases between. Germline lookup yields CDR1 SGHTA and CDR2 FQGNSA. This CDR3 is CASSPDTNQPQHF. Here the CDR3 DNA reads TGTGCCAGCAGCCCTGACACTAATCAGCCCCAGCATTTT. The full variable domain, rest sourced from reference TRBV7-2 and TRBJ1-5, is GAGVSQSPSNKVTEKGKDVELRCDPISGHTALYWYRQSLGQGLEFLIYFQGNSAPDKSGLPSDRFSAERTGGSVSTLTIQRTQQEDSAVYLCASSPDTNQPQHFGDGTRLSIL.

This clone appeared a single time. A read error may produce the germline difference seen at one junction end. V is TRBV27 and J is TRBJ2-1, with D maybe TRBD1 (6 bases). The germline V gene has CDR1 MNHEY and CDR2 SMNVEV (reference sequence). There are 12 residues in the CDR3. CDR3 region: CASSYPQGLGLF. As DNA, the CDR3 is TGTGCCAGCAGTTACCCACAGGGTCTGGGTCTCTTC.

The chain carries TRBV27 and TRBJ2-1, with TRBD2 identical over 11 bases. The CDR3 spans 17 residues. J was trimmed by 6 bases and V by 2 bases; bases with no gene match: 9. The V gene's germline CDR1 is MNHEY and CDR2 SMNVEV (reference sequence). CDR3 DNA sequence: TGTGCCAGCAGTTTAGCGCAAGGACTAGCGGGCCTCAATGAGCAGTTCTTC. Protein product: CASSLAQGLAGLNEQFF.

CDR3 protein: CASSADRGQDTQYF. DNA of the CDR3: TGTGCCAGCAGCGCGGACAGGGGGCAGGATACGCAGTATTTT. V is TRBV7-6 and J is TRBJ2-3; 11 bases are a match to TRBD1. The CDR3 has 14 residues. Trimming cost V 5 bases and J 6 bases; bases outside gene matches: 4. The V gene's germline CDR1 is SGHVS and CDR2 FNYEAQ.

The rearrangement joins TRBV28 to TRBJ2-3, with D possibly TRBD2 on 6 matching bases. This CDR3 has 15 amino acids. The V end was cut by 8 bases, the J end by 4 bases, with 19 bases between. Germline loops: CDR1 MDHEN, CDR2 SYDVKM. CDR3 residues: CASSPGGGEADTQYF. CDR3 DNA: TGTGCCAGCTCCCCTGGGGGTGGGGAGGCAGATACGCAGTATTTT.

This clone was picked up a small number of times. This rearrangement joins TRBV28 to TRBJ1-2; TRBD1 matches at 10 bases. The CDR3 loop spans 17 amino acids. Germline V CDR1 and CDR2: MDHEN, SYDVKM. With 5 bases clipped from V and 7 bases from J, the junction kept 16 bases outside the gene matches. The CDR3 loop is CASSPPLGTGVLSGYTF. The CDR3 DNA follows: TGTGCCAGCAGTCCCCCGCTAGGGACAGGGGTTCTCAGTGGCTACACCTTC.

Regarding this clone: This same CDR3 is encoded by further DNA sequences in the sample. The V gene is TRBV20-1, the J gene TRBJ2-1, with D uncertain. The germline V and J ends were trimmed by 6 bases and 1 base, with 4 bases remaining between them. Germline CDR1 DFQATT, CDR2 SNEGSKA (reference sequence). CDR3 size: 11 residues. Here the CDR3 reads CSAKSYNEQFF. The CDR3 nucleotides read TGCAGTGCAAAATCCTACAATGAGCAGTTCTTC.

This clone was picked up a small number of times. The chain combines TRBV9 with TRBJ2-5, with a tentative D call TRBD1 (6 bases). The CDR3 contains 16 residues. Germline V CDR1 and CDR2: SGDLS, YYNGEE. Between the trimmed V and J ends, which lost 4 bases and 4 bases, there was a span of 20 bases. CDR3 loop: CASSTRGLDVGETQYF. CDR3 sequence (DNA): TGTGCCAGCAGCACCAGGGGCTTGGATGTGGGAGAGACCCAGTACTTC. The entire variable domain, with the rest obtained from reference TRBV9 and TRBJ2-5, is as follows: DSGVTQTPKHLITATGQRVTLRCSPRSGDLSVYWYQQSLDQGLQFLIQYYNGEERAKGNILERFSAQQFPDLHSELNLSSLELGDSALYFCASSTRGLDVGETQYFGPGTRLLVL.

The J gene is TRBJ2-3, the V gene TRBV6-4; 11 bases map to TRBD2. V dropped 3 bases and J dropped 2; count of bases not matched to a gene: 4. CDR1 is MRHNA, CDR2 SNTAGT, per germline. This CDR3 has 16 residues. This CDR3 reads CASSEIAGGPTDTQYF. CDR3 DNA sequence: TGTGCCAGCAGTGAAATAGCGGGAGGGCCCACAGATACGCAGTATTTT.